This is a list of T cell receptor beta chains from one sample in a study of CD8+ T cells in alopecia areata. TCRdb's table, derived via immunoSEQ multiplex PCR, lists solely in-frame clones and lacks some. The sample yields about 56,000 clones, around 96% seen once. Specimen: CD8+ T cells sorted from blood, collected at week 0. All receptors derive from a human donor with alopecia areata. Both conserved end residues are part of each CDR3. The D gene is left open where the match is weak. Clone size is stated in some rows and not others, as once, few, many or a class when expanded.

v_call	d_call	clone_size	j_call	cdr3_nt	cdr3_aa
TRBV7-2	.	.	TRBJ2-3	TGTGCCAGCAGCCCTATACATGACTCGGGCCGCACAGATACGCAGTATTTT	CASSPIHDSGRTDTQYF
TRBV7-7	.	.	TRBJ2-7	TGTGCTAGCAGCCGACTACAGGGTTCCGAGCAGTACTTC	CASSRLQGSEQYF
TRBV10-3	.	.	TRBJ1-5	TGTGCCATCAGTGAGTCGCGGCAGGGTGGACGTCAGCCCCAGCATTTT	CAISESRQGGRQPQHF
TRBV25-1	.	.	TRBJ2-7	TGTGCCAGCAGAAACCTAGCTTACTCCTACGAGCAGTACTTC	CASRNLAYSYEQYF
TRBV29-1	.	.	TRBJ2-5	TGCAGCGTTGACGTAGACGGGGAAGAGACCCAGTACTTC	CSVDVDGEETQYF
TRBV7-2	TRBD2	.	TRBJ2-1	TGTGCCAGCAGCTTAGAATGGCGGGGGGGCTCCTACAATGAGCAGTTCTTC	CASSLEWRGGSYNEQFF
TRBV4-3	TRBD1	.	TRBJ1-2	TGCGCCAGCAGCCAGGGAACAGGGGTCTATGGCTACACCTTC	CASSQGTGVYGYTF
TRBV14	.	.	TRBJ2-5	TGTGCCAGCAGCCAAGAGGTCTACGAAAGCTTCAGACAAGAGACCCAGTACTTC	CASSQEVYESFRQETQYF
TRBV7-9	.	once	TRBJ1-1	TGTGCCAGCAGCCATTCAATCCTATCAATGAACACTGAAGCTTTCTTT	CASSHSILSMNTEAFF
TRBV29-1	.	.	TRBJ1-1	TGCAGCGTTGATAGGGGACAAGAAGCTTTCTTT	CSVDRGQEAFF
TRBV19	.	.	TRBJ1-5	TGTGCCAGTAGTATAGCCAGCTATAGCAATCAGCCCCAGCATTTT	CASSIASYSNQPQHF
TRBV5-6	.	.	TRBJ1-4	TGTGCCAGCAGCTTGCTTGCAACTAATGAAAAACTGTTTTTT	CASSLLATNEKLFF
TRBV7-7	TRBD1	.	TRBJ2-3	TGTGCTAGCAGCTTAATACAGGGGGAAATAGATACGCAGTATTTT	CASSLIQGEIDTQYF